What follows are 17 T cell receptor beta chains derived from one specimen sequenced in a study of CD8+ T cells in alopecia areata. Extraction of RNA preceded its reverse transcription into cDNA, which served as the sequencing template. Data came from immunoSEQ multiplex PCR; TCRdb stores just in-frame clones and leaves some out. The table records some 210,000 clones, 57% of them present only once. This sample comprised CD4+ T cells sorted from blood, obtained at week 0. All receptors come from a human donor with alopecia areata.

This clone was observed a few times. This chain joins TRBV4-1 and TRBJ2-7; 9 positions agree with TRBD2. Trimming took 0 bases from V and 4 from J; bases not matched to a gene: 7. The CDR3 sequence is 16 residues long. The germline gives CDR1 MGHRA, CDR2 YSYEKL. The DNA of the CDR3 is TGCGCCAGCAGCCAAGACAGGGGAGCGGGAGGTTACGAGCAGTACTTC. Translating gives CASSQDRGAGGYEQYF.

This clone is a singleton in its sample. The rearrangement links TRBV6-5 to TRBJ1-6, with D possibly being TRBD1 (5 bases). Germline CDR1 and CDR2: MNHEY and SVGAGI. V dropped 0 bases and J dropped 8 bases, with 11 bases sitting between them. The CDR3 spans 15 residues. The CDR3 DNA sequence: TGTGCCAGCAGTTACTCGGGGCAGGGACATTCACCCCTCCACTTT. Its translation: CASSYSGQGHSPLHF.

This clone was seen a single time. The DNA for the CDR3 is TGTGCCAGCAGCGTAGGGACGGCGAACACTGAAGCTTTCTTT. Encoded protein: CASSVGTANTEAFF. The rearrangement joins TRBV9 to TRBJ1-1; the D is unclear. The CDR3 loop spans 14 amino acids. The V and J ends lost 0 bases and 1 base respectively, with 7 bases between them. Germline V gene lookup returns CDR1 SGDLS and CDR2 YYNGEE.

The rearrangement links TRBV4-1 to TRBJ1-1; unclear D gene. Trimming shortened V by 7 bases and J by 0 bases, and 15 bases separated the two germline ends. Germline CDR1 is MGHRA and CDR2 is YSYEKL. The CDR3 extends over 15 amino acids. The CDR3 sequence is CASKSGTDMNTEAFF. As DNA, the CDR3 is TGCGCCAGCAAATCCGGAACAGACATGAACACTGAAGCTTTCTTT.

A few counts support this clone. The chain has TRBV9 and TRBJ2-6; the D is unclear. Germline loops: CDR1 SGDLS, CDR2 YYNGEE. Trimming stripped 3 bases from V and 2 bases from J, with 9 bases between. The length of the CDR3 is 15 residues. As DNA, the CDR3 is TGTGCCAGCAGCGCCGTGGGCACTGGGGCCAACGTCCTGACTTTC. It translates to CASSAVGTGANVLTF.

The chain uses TRBV6-1 and TRBJ1-1, with D perhaps TRBD1 (5 bases). Germline CDR1 is MNHNS and CDR2 is SASEGT. The germline V and J ends were trimmed by 9 bases and 1 base, with 12 bases remaining between them. The CDR3 runs to 13 residues. The CDR3 spells CASGGSTNTEAFF. Written as DNA, the CDR3 is TGTGCCAGTGGGGGGAGTACGAACACTGAAGCTTTCTTT.

The chain uses TRBV7-9 and TRBJ2-2; D not resolved. The germline V gene encodes CDR1 SEHNR and CDR2 FQNEAQ (reference sequence). The CDR3 is 14 residues long. V was pared by 2 bases and J by 6 bases, with 10 bases between. CDR3 sequence: CASSLIVVPGELFF. The CDR3 nucleotides read TGTGCCAGCAGCTTAATTGTAGTTCCCGGGGAGCTGTTTTTT.

The chain links TRBV18 to TRBJ1-1; a possible D gene is TRBD1 (6 bases). This CDR3 has 12 amino acids. Trimming shortened V by 8 bases and J by 5 bases, and 12 bases separated the two germline ends. CDR1 and CDR2 (germline): KGHSH, LQKENI. CDR3 nucleotides: TGTGCCAGCACGCCACAGGGAACTGAAGCTTTCTTT. Protein: CASTPQGTEAFF.

This chain uses TRBV7-2 with TRBJ2-7, with 9 bases aligning to TRBD1. Trimming took 1 base from V and 3 from J; bases not matched to a gene: 4. CDR3 length: 15 amino acids. From germline, CDR1 is SGHTA and CDR2 FQGNSA. CDR3 residues: CASSLGTGVYYEQYF. In DNA, the CDR3 is TGTGCCAGCAGCTTAGGGACAGGGGTCTACTACGAGCAGTACTTC.

V is TRBV7-3 and J is TRBJ2-3; a possible D gene is TRBD2 (5 bases). Germline V gene sequence: CDR1 SGHTA, CDR2 FQGTGA. CDR3 length: 15 residues. V lost 5 bases and J 2 bases, leaving 14 bases between the germline ends. For the CDR3, the DNA is TGTGCCAGCAGCCCGGGATATGGTACCACAGATACGCAGTATTTT. This encodes CASSPGYGTTDTQYF.

V and J are TRBV6-8 and TRBJ1-2; no clear D gene. V was pared by 4 bases and J by 2 bases, with 14 bases between. This CDR3 has 15 amino acids. In germline, CDR1 is MNHGY, CDR2 SAAAGT. DNA of the CDR3: TGTGCCAGCAGTTTAACACATGGGAAGAACTATGGCTACACCTTC. It translates to CASSLTHGKNYGYTF.

The rearrangement uses TRBV6-5 and TRBJ2-7, with D possibly being TRBD1 (5 bases). This CDR3 has 15 residues. Germline values: CDR1 MNHEY, CDR2 SVGAGI. Trimming removed 0 bases from V and 1 base from J, with 10 bases in between. The CDR3 is CASSYSGVGSYEQYF. The CDR3 nucleotides read TGTGCCAGCAGTTACTCAGGGGTAGGATCCTACGAGCAGTACTTC.

This clone was recorded a few times. The V call is TRBV30, the J call TRBJ1-1; a weak D match, TRBD1 (5 bases). This CDR3 contains 15 residues. In germline, CDR1 is GTSNPN, CDR2 SVGIG (reference sequence). The ends were cut back, 8 bases at V and 2 bases at J, with 21 bases in the middle. CDR3 residues: CALNPAGRVNTEAFF. CDR3 DNA sequence: TGTGCCCTGAACCCCGCAGGGCGGGTAAACACTGAAGCTTTCTTT. The full variable domain, completed using reference TRBV30 and TRBJ1-1, is SQTIHQWPATLVQPVGSPLSLECTVEGTSNPNLYWYRQAAGRGLQLLFYSVGIGQISSEVPQNLSASRPQDRQFILSSKKLLLSDSGFYLCALNPAGRVNTEAFFGQGTRLTVV.

The chain uses TRBV5-4 and TRBJ1-1; no clear D gene. CDR1 and CDR2 (germline): SGHNT, YYREEE (reference sequence). The length of the CDR3 is 13 residues. V lost 4 bases, J lost 6 bases, and 13 bases lay in between. CDR3 loop: CASSRRLKAEAFF. Written as DNA, the CDR3 is TGTGCCAGCAGCCGCCGCCTGAAGGCTGAAGCTTTCTTT.

This clone was seen a handful of times. V usage is TRBV6-5 and J usage is TRBJ2-7, with TRBD1 as a possible D gene (6 bases). The V and J ends lost 2 bases and 2 bases respectively, with 13 bases between them. The CDR3 sequence is 15 residues long. From germline, CDR1 is MNHEY and CDR2 SVGAGI. The CDR3 protein is CASSYSQSGAYEQYF. CDR3 DNA: TGTGCCAGCAGTTACAGTCAATCAGGGGCCTACGAGCAGTACTTC.

This clone has only a few counts. The J gene is TRBJ2-4, the V gene TRBV5-6, with D tentatively TRBD1 (6 bases). The V end was cut by 6 bases, the J end by 1 base, with 17 bases between. This CDR3 comprises 16 residues. Germline CDR1 and CDR2: SGHDT and YYEEEE. CDR3 in DNA: TGTGCCAGCACCTCCCAGGGGCGAGGGGCCAAAAACATTCAGTACTTC. Its protein product is CASTSQGRGAKNIQYF. Drawing the rest from reference TRBV5-6 and TRBJ2-4, the complete variable domain is DAGVTQSPTHLIKTRGQQVTLRCSPKSGHDTVSWYQQALGQGPQFIFQYYEEEERQRGNFPDRFSGHQFPNYSSELNVNALLLGDSALYLCASTSQGRGAKNIQYFGAGTRLSVL.

The gene calls are TRBV7-9 and TRBJ2-7, with D perhaps given as TRBD1 or TRBD2 (5 bases each). Germline lookup yields CDR1 SEHNR and CDR2 FQNEAQ (reference sequence). The CDR3 spans 13 residues. Between the trimmed V and J ends, which lost 3 bases and 2 bases, there was a span of 8 bases. For the CDR3, the DNA is TGTGCCAGCAGCTTTGGGGGACCCTACGAGCAGTACTTC. This translates into CASSFGGPYEQYF.